One sample yielded the 25 T cell receptor beta chains listed below, sequenced in a study of blood T cell repertoires in COVID-19. This table comes from immunoSEQ multiplex PCR, and its TCRdb copy is limited to in-frame clones, with some not included. The table shows a few hundred thousand clones, with around nine tenths occurring only once. The sequenced sample was peripheral blood. Receptor source: a man aged 40-55 years who had recovered from COVID-19.

V gene TRBV25-1 combines with J gene TRBJ2-5, with D tentatively TRBD1 (5 bases). The CDR3 sequence is 14 residues long. Trimming stripped 1 base from V and 5 bases from J, with 11 bases between. Germline V CDR1 and CDR2: MGHDK, SYGVNS. This chain's CDR3 is CASSEFAGPETQYF. The CDR3 nucleotides read TGTGCCAGCAGTGAATTCGCAGGGCCGGAGACCCAGTACTTC.

V gene TRBV28 combines with J gene TRBJ2-2; the D gene is possibly TRBD2 (7 bases). The CDR3 has 13 residues. Germline V gene sequence: CDR1 MDHEN, CDR2 SYDVKM. V dropped 7 bases and J dropped 5 bases, with 11 bases sitting between them. CDR3 DNA sequence: TGTGCCAGCATTAGGGGGGGAACCGGGGAGCTGTTTTTT. This translates into CASIRGGTGELFF.

The chain carries TRBV4-2 and TRBJ1-5, with a tentative D call TRBD1 (5 bases). The CDR3 runs 15 residues. Germline CDR1 reads LGHNA; CDR2 reads YNFKEQ. V was trimmed by 2 bases and J by 4 bases, leaving 12 bases between them. The CDR3 loop reads CASSQSGGENQPQHF. The CDR3 bases are TGTGCCAGCAGCCAATCCGGGGGTGAAAATCAGCCCCAGCATTTT.

This chain uses TRBV12-5 with TRBJ1-2, with 7 bases identical to TRBD1. The germline V gene has CDR1 LGHNT and CDR2 FRNRAP. V shed 5 bases and J 4 bases; nucleotides not matched to a gene: 10. This CDR3 is built from 15 residues. The CDR3 reads CASGLETGRSYGYTF. CDR3 in DNA: TGTGCTAGTGGTCTAGAGACAGGGCGGTCCTATGGCTACACCTTC.

This clone was seen only once. The J gene is TRBJ1-1, the V gene TRBV5-8; 8 bases align to TRBD1. The CDR3 sequence is 14 residues long. Germline V gene data show CDR1 as SGHTS and CDR2 as YDEGEE. V lost 4 bases to trimming and J lost 2 bases; unmatched junction nucleotides: 4. The CDR3 protein is CASSRDRRNTEAFF. The CDR3 nucleotides are TGTGCCAGCAGCCGGGACAGGAGAAACACTGAAGCTTTCTTT.

CDR3 DNA sequence: TGTGCCAGCAGTTACACCAGTGGCGGGCTTGGGGCCAACGTCCTGACTTTC. The encoded protein is CASSYTSGGLGANVLTF. The rearrangement joins TRBV6-2 or TRBV6-3 to TRBJ2-6; D may be TRBD2 (5 bases). V was pared by 2 bases and J by 3 bases, with 14 bases between. Germline CDR1 reads MNHEY; CDR2 reads SVGEGT. The CDR3 is made up of 17 amino acids.

The chain uses TRBV18 and TRBJ1-1; D uncertain. The ends were cut back, 6 bases at V and 1 base at J, with 9 bases in the middle. Germline values: CDR1 KGHSH, CDR2 LQKENI. CDR3 length: 13 amino acids. CDR3 in amino acids: CASSPVPNTEAFF. The CDR3 DNA sequence: TGTGCCAGCTCCCCGGTGCCGAACACTGAAGCTTTCTTT.

The chain is built from TRBV19 and TRBJ1-6; 8 positions match TRBD1. This CDR3 is 14 amino acids long. CDR1 and CDR2 from the germline V gene are LNHDA and SQIVND (reference sequence). V was clipped by 5 bases and J by 9 bases; unmatched bases: 6. CDR3 in amino acids: CASSWGQVGSPLHF. The CDR3 nucleotides read TGTGCCAGTAGTTGGGGACAGGTCGGTTCACCCCTCCACTTT.

Only one count was recorded for this clone. The rearrangement joins TRBV27 to TRBJ1-4, with 8 bases that match TRBD1. V dropped 5 bases and J dropped 8; count of bases not matched to a gene: 7. This CDR3 has 14 amino acids. The germline V gene encodes CDR1 MNHEY and CDR2 SMNVEV (reference sequence). CDR3 DNA sequence: TGTGCCAGCAGTCCTCGGACAGGGAGAGAAAAACTGTTTTTT. It translates to CASSPRTGREKLFF. The full variable domain, with the rest looked up from reference TRBV27 and TRBJ1-4, is EAQVTQNPRYLITVTGKKLTVTCSQNMNHEYMSWYRQDPGLGLRQIYYSMNVEVTDKGDVPEGYKVSRKEKRNFPLILESPSPNQTSLYFCASSPRTGREKLFFGSGTQLSVL.

The chain combines TRBV7-2 with TRBJ2-3, with 8 bases identical to TRBD2. This CDR3 is built from 13 residues. The germline V gene has CDR1 SGHTA and CDR2 FQGNSA. With 5 bases clipped from V and 10 bases from J, the junction kept 8 bases outside the gene matches. CDR3 nucleotides: TGTGCCAGCAGCCAGGGGCCGGGACTAGCGCAGTATTTT. This translates into CASSQGPGLAQYF.

The chain recombines TRBV9 with TRBJ1-2, with TRBD1 matching over 8 bases. V lost 3 bases to trimming and J lost 6 bases; unmatched junction nucleotides: 10. Per the germline V gene, CDR1 is SGDLS and CDR2 is YYNGEE. This CDR3 contains 15 residues. CDR3 nucleotides: TGTGCCAGCAGCGGCGAAGTCAGGGGGCGCGATGGCTACACCTTC. This sequence encodes CASSGEVRGRDGYTF.

The chain recombines TRBV10-3 with TRBJ1-1, with a tentative D call TRBD1 (5 bases). The CDR3 totals 14 residues. Deletions cut 2 bases from V and 1 base from J, with 8 bases between. CDR1 and CDR2 (germline): ENHRY, SYGVKD. CDR3 nucleotides: TGTGCCATCAGTGAGAGACAGTCGAACACTGAAGCTTTCTTT. It codes for CAISERQSNTEAFF.

J is TRBJ1-1 and V is TRBV6-4, with D unresolved. This CDR3 is 12 amino acids long. The V end was cut by 6 bases, the J end by 4 bases, with 9 bases between. Looked up from germline, CDR1 is MRHNA and CDR2 is SNTAGT. The CDR3 protein is CASRPGGTEAFF. The CDR3 nucleotides read TGTGCCAGCAGACCAGGTGGCACTGAAGCTTTCTTT.

V usage is TRBV12-3 or TRBV12-4 and J usage is TRBJ2-3, with 7 bases identical to TRBD1. The CDR3 is 13 residues long. V shed 10 bases and J 2 bases; nucleotides not matched to a gene: 6. This CDR3 reads CATNGQDTDTQYF. CDR3 in DNA: TGTGCCACCAATGGACAGGACACAGATACGCAGTATTTT.

The genes are TRBV19 and TRBJ2-1; D gene unclear. Trimming stripped 4 bases from V and 10 bases from J, with 11 bases between. This CDR3 region has 12 residues. Germline values: CDR1 LNHDA, CDR2 SQIVND (reference sequence). The CDR3 DNA follows: TGTGCCAGTAGTAACTTACTGCCGGAGCAGTTCTTC. Translation gives CASSNLLPEQFF.

CDR3 nucleotides: TGTGCCAGTACCGCCTCCAGGGCCCCGGGTCGGGAGACCCAGTACTTC. Its translation: CASTASRAPGRETQYF. The chain recombines TRBV19 with TRBJ2-5; TRBD1 might be the D (5 bases). V shed 7 bases and J shed 5 bases, with 23 bases lying between them. CDR1 and CDR2 (germline): LNHDA, SQIVND (reference sequence). The CDR3 consists of 16 residues.

The rearrangement joins TRBV20-1 to TRBJ1-4; D unresolved. This CDR3 comprises 14 residues. The germline V gene has CDR1 DFQATT and CDR2 SNEGSKA (reference sequence). The V gene lost 3 bases and the J gene lost 0 bases, with 8 bases spanning the gap. In nucleotides, the CDR3 is TGCAGTGCTAGTAGACAAGCAACTAATGAAAAACTGTTTTTT. Translating it yields CSASRQATNEKLFF.

In its sample, this clone was seen a few times. The chain recombines TRBV7-3 with TRBJ2-1; D perhaps matches TRBD2 (6 bases). The CDR3 covers 16 residues. V lost 5 bases, J lost 2 bases, and 16 bases lay in between. From germline, CDR1 is SGHTA and CDR2 FQGTGA. In DNA form, the CDR3 reads TGTGCCAGCAGCCTGACCCGGGGGAGTGCCTACAATGAGCAGTTCTTC. Amino acids: CASSLTRGSAYNEQFF.

The chain has TRBV4-1 and TRBJ2-1; no definite D call. CDR1 is MGHRA and CDR2 is YSYEKL in the germline V gene. V shed 7 bases and J shed 0 bases, with 7 bases lying between them. The CDR3 contains 13 residues. CDR3 coding DNA: TGCGCCAGCAAGTCGAGCTCCTACAATGAGCAGTTCTTC. Translated, it gives CASKSSSYNEQFF.

The chain has TRBV6-2 or TRBV6-3 and TRBJ1-5; the D is unclear. The CDR3 is 14 amino acids. V lost 4 bases to trimming and J lost 0 bases, with 7 bases between them. CDR1 and CDR2 (germline): MNHEY, SVGEGT. The CDR3 region has the DNA TGTGCCAGCAGTTTTCGGGATAGCAATCAGCCCCAGCATTTT. Its translation: CASSFRDSNQPQHF.

The rearrangement links TRBV6-6 to TRBJ2-7; TRBD1 matches at 10 bases. The V and J ends lost 4 bases and 4 bases, in that order; junction bases with no gene match: 7. The V gene's germline CDR1 is MNHNY and CDR2 SVGAGI (reference sequence). The length of the CDR3 is 15 residues. The CDR3: CASSSPDRGAYEQYF. CDR3 in DNA: TGTGCCAGCAGTTCCCCGGACAGGGGGGCATACGAGCAGTACTTC.

V usage is TRBV5-4 and J usage is TRBJ2-1, with TRBD2 matching 11 bases. V lost 1 base to trimming and J lost 2 bases; unmatched junction nucleotides: 8. The CDR3 contains 18 residues. CDR1 and CDR2 (germline): SGHNT, YYREEE (reference sequence). This chain's CDR3 is CASSLNSATSGAYNEQFF. CDR3 nucleotide sequence: TGTGCCAGCAGCTTGAATTCCGCGACTAGCGGGGCCTACAATGAGCAGTTCTTC.

The rearrangement joins TRBV29-1 to TRBJ1-4; possibly TRBD1 for D (5 bases). There are 12 residues in the CDR3. Germline loops: CDR1 SQVTM, CDR2 ANQGSEA. V dropped 5 bases and J dropped 7 bases, with 11 bases sitting between them. The CDR3 spells CSVSGGTEKLFF. The CDR3 DNA follows: TGCAGCGTTTCGGGAGGGACTGAAAAACTGTTTTTT.

This clone appeared once. The CDR3 sequence: CATSAEIGGQANTGELFF. CDR3 DNA: TGTGCCACCAGTGCCGAGATAGGGGGACAGGCGAACACCGGGGAGCTGTTTTTT. J is TRBJ2-2 and V is TRBV24-1, with 8 nucleotides matching TRBD1. V gave up 5 bases and J gave up 0 bases; unmatched junction bases: 10. Germline loops: CDR1 KGHDR, CDR2 SFDVKD. The CDR3 is 18 residues long.

The V gene is TRBV10-3, the J gene TRBJ2-3; the D gene is possibly TRBD1 (5 bases). Trimming took off 0 bases at V and 0 bases at J, with 7 bases between the two ends. The CDR3 has 15 residues. The germline CDR1 and CDR2 sequences are ENHRY and SYGVKD. The DNA for the CDR3 is TGTGCCATCAGTGAGTCAGGGGCTAGCACAGATACGCAGTATTTT. Translating it yields CAISESGASTDTQYF.